A single sample is the source of the 6 T cell receptor beta chains below, sequenced in a study of response to subunit inactivated influenza vaccine. Using its own MiXCR run on the RT-PCR reads, TCRdb lists one record per CDR3 protein. The sample has 450,000 to 600,000 distinct CDR3 sequences, about 7.2% seen once. The sample was PBMCs from blood, taken roughly 24 months after vaccination. The receptor set was obtained from a man between 50 and 70 years old who received an inactivated influenza vaccine.

In this sample, this clonotype turned up many times. This chain links TRBV15 with TRBJ2-2, with 8 bases lining up with TRBD1. Germline-derived CDR1 and CDR2 are LNHNV and YYDKDF (reference sequence). Unmatched junction bases numbered 3, after V lost 3 bases and J lost 6 bases. The CDR3 sequence is 14 residues long. The CDR3 sequence is CATSRDRVPGELFF. Written as DNA, the CDR3 is TGTGCCACCAGCAGGGACAGGGTGCCCGGGGAGCTGTTTTTT.

In this sample, this clonotype turned up a few times. The chain has TRBV5-6 and TRBJ1-6; D is unresolved. Trimming stripped 4 bases from V and 6 bases from J, with 11 bases between. CDR1 and CDR2 (germline): SGHDT, YYEEEE. This CDR3 is 14 amino acids long. The CDR3 DNA sequence: TGTGCCAGCAGCCTCGGACTGCCTAATTCACCCCTCCACTTT. Amino acids: CASSLGLPNSPLHF.

This chain connects TRBV4-3 to TRBJ2-2; 7 bases are shared with TRBD2. The CDR3 is 14 amino acids. With V trimmed by 3 bases and J by 7 bases, 5 bases remained unmatched. From germline, CDR1 is LGHNA and CDR2 YSLEER. The CDR3 is CASSQELAIGELFF. Written as DNA, the CDR3 is TGCGCCAGCAGCCAGGAACTAGCGATCGGGGAGCTGTTTTTT.

Only a few counts were recorded for this clonotype. V and J are TRBV21-1 and TRBJ1-1; the table names TRBD1, a call not compared with the DNA. TRBV21-1 is a pseudogene segment. CDR3 length equals 16 residues. CDR3 protein: CASSKAPGQVLTEAFF. As DNA, the CDR3 is TGTGCCAGCAGCAAAGCGCCTGGACAGGTTCTGACTGAAGCTTTCTTT.

This clonotype was counted only a few times. V is TRBV3-1 and J is TRBJ2-5; the D is unclear. With 3 bases removed from V and 4 bases from J, the gap between germline ends came to 9 bases. Germline assignment: CDR1 LGHDT and CDR2 YNNKEL (reference sequence). This CDR3 is built from 13 residues. CDR3 nucleotide sequence: TGTGCCAGCAGCCAGTTCCCGGGAGAGACCCAGTACTTC. This sequence encodes CASSQFPGETQYF.

This clonotype was picked up a small number of times. V usage is TRBV3-1 and J usage is TRBJ2-1; 10 bases agree with TRBD2. This CDR3 region has 16 residues. V shed 0 bases, J shed 8 bases, and the junction held 7 bases outside the gene matches. The germline V gene encodes CDR1 LGHDT and CDR2 YNNKEL (reference sequence). DNA of the CDR3: TGTGCCAGCAGCCAAGATTTGGGACTAGCGACGCATGAGCAGTTCTTC. The encoded protein is CASSQDLGLATHEQFF.